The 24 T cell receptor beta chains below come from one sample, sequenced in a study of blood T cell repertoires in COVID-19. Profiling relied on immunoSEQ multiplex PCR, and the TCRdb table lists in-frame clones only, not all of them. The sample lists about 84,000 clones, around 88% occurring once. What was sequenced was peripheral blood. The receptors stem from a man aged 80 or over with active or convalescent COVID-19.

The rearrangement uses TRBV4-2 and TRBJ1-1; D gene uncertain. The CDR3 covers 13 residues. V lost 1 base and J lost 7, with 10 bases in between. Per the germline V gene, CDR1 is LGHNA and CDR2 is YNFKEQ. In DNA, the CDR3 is TGTGCCAGCAGCCAAGTAAGGTCTAGTGAAGCTTTCTTT. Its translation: CASSQVRSSEAFF.

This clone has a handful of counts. The CDR3 region has the DNA TGTGCCAGCAGCTTGTTCAGCGGGGGGGCCTATGAGCAGTTCTTC. Amino acid sequence: CASSLFSGGAYEQFF. The gene calls are TRBV5-8 and TRBJ2-1; 10 nucleotides align to TRBD2. This CDR3 region has 15 residues. CDR1 is SGHTS, CDR2 YDEGEE, per germline. V dropped 1 base and J dropped 8; count of bases not matched to a gene: 6.

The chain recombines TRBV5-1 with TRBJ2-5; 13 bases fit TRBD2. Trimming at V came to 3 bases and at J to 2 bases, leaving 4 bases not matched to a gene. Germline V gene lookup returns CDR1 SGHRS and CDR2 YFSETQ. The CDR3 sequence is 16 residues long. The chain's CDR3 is CASSYRTSGGQETQYF. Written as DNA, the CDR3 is TGCGCCAGCAGCTACCGGACTAGCGGGGGACAAGAGACCCAGTACTTC. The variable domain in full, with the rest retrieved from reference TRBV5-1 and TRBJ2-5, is KAGVTQTPRYLIKTRGQQVTLSCSPISGHRSVSWYQQTPGQGLQFLFEYFSETQRNKGNFPGRFSGRQFSNSRSEMNVSTLELGDSALYLCASSYRTSGGQETQYFGPGTRLLVL.

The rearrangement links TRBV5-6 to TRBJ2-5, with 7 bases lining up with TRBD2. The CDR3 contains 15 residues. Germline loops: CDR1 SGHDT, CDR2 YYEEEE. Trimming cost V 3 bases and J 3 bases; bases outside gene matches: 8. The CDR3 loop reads CASSSMRESEETQYF. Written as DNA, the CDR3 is TGTGCCAGCAGCTCTATGCGGGAGTCGGAAGAGACCCAGTACTTC.

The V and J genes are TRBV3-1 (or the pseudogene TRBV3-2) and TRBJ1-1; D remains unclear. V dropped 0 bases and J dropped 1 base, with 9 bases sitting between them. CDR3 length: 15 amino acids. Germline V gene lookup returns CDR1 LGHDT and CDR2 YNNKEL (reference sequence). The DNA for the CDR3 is TGTGCCAGCAGCCAAGAGGCAGGCAGGAACACTGAAGCTTTCTTT. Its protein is CASSQEAGRNTEAFF.

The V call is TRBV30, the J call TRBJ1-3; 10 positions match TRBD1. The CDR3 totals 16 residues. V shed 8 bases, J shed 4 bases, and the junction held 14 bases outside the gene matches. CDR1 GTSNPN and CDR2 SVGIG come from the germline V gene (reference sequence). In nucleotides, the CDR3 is TGTGCCAGATCCCGCGTGGGACAGGGGAGAGGAAACACCATATATTTT. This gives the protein CARSRVGQGRGNTIYF.

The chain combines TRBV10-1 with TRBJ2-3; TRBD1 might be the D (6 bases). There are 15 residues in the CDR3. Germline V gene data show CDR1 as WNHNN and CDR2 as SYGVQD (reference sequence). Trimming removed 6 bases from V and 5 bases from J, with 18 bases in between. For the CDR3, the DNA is TGCGCCAGCAGCCAGGGGAGACAGCGAGGAGATACGCAGTATTTT. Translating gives CASSQGRQRGDTQYF.

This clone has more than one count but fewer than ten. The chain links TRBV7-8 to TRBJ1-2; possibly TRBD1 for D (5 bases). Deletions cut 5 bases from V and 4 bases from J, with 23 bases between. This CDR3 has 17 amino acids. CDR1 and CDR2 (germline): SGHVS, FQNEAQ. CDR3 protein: CASSTRRRETGGYGYTF. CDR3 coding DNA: TGTGCCAGCAGCACCCGAAGAAGAGAGACGGGGGGCTATGGCTACACCTTC.

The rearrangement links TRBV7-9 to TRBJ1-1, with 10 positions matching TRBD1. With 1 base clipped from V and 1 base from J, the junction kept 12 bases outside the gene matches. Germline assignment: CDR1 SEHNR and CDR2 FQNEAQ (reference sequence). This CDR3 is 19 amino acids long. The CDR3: CASSLDGGMTGGRNTEAFF. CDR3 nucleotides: TGTGCCAGCAGCTTAGATGGAGGGATGACAGGGGGCAGGAACACTGAAGCTTTCTTT.

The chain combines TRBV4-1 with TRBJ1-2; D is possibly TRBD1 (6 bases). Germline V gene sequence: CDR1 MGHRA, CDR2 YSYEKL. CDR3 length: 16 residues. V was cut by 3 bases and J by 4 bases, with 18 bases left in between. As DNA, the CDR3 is TGCGCCAGCAGCCACCCCAGACAGGTCTTGGGCTATGGCTACACCTTC. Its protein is CASSHPRQVLGYGYTF.

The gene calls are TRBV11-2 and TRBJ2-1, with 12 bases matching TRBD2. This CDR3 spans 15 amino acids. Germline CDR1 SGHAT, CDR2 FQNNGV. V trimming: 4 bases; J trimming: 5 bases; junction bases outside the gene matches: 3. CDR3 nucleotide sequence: TGTGCCAGCAGCTACCGGACTAGCGGGAACAATGAGCAGTTCTTC. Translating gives CASSYRTSGNNEQFF.

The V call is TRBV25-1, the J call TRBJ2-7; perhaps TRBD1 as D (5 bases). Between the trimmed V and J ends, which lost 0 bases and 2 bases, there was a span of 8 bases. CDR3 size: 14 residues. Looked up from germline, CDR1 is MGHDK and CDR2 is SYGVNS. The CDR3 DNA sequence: TGTGCCAGCAGTGAATACAGGGTCCCCTACGAGCAGTACTTC. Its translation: CASSEYRVPYEQYF.

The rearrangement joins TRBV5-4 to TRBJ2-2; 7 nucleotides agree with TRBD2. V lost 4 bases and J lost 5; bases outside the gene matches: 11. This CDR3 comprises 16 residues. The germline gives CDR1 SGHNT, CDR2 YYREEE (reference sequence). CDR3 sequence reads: CASSAAERGGTGELFF. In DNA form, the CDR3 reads TGTGCCAGCAGCGCCGCTGAGCGGGGAGGGACCGGGGAGCTGTTTTTT.

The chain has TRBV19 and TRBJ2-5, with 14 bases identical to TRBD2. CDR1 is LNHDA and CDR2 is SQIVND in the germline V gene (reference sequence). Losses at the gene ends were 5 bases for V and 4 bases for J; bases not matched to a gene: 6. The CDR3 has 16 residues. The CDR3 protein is CASSSGTSGGIETQYF. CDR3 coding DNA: TGTGCCAGTAGTTCCGGGACTAGCGGGGGAATAGAGACCCAGTACTTC.

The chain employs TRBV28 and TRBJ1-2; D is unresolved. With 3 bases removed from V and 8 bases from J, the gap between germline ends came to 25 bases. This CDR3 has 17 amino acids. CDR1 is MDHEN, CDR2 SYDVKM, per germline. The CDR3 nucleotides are TGTGCCAGCAGTTTCCCTCTGCAGGCCAACTTTATTATGGGCTACACCTTC. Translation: CASSFPLQANFIMGYTF.

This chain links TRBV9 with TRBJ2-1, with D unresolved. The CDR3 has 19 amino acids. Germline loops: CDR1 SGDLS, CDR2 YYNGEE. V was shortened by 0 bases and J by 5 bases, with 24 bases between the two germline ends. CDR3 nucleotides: TGTGCCAGCAGCGTAGGGTTCGGCAGGCCCACCATACGAGACAATGAGCAGTTCTTC. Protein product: CASSVGFGRPTIRDNEQFF.

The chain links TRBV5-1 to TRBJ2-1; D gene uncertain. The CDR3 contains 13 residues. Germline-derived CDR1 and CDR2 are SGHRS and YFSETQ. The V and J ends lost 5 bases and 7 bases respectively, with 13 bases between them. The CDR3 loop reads CASSDFSANEQFF. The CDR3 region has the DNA TGCGCCAGCAGTGACTTCTCCGCTAATGAGCAGTTCTTC.

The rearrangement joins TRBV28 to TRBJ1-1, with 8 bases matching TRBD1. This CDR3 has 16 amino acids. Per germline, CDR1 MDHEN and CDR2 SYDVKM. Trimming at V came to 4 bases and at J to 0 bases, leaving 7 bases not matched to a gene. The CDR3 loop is CASSSHRGSMNTEAFF. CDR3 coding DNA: TGTGCCAGCAGTTCTCACAGGGGGTCAATGAACACTGAAGCTTTCTTT.

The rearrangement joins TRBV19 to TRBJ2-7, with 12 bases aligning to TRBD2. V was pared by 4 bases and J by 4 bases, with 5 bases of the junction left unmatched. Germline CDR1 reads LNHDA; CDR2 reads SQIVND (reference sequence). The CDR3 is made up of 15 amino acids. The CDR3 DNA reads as TGTGCCAGTAGTAAGGTAACTAGCGGGAGGTACGAGCAGTACTTC. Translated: CASSKVTSGRYEQYF.

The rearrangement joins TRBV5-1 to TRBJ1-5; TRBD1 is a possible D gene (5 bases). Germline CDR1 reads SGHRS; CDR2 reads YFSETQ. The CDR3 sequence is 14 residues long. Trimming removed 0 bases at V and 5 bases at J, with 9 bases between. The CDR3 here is CASSLDGGDQPQHF. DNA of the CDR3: TGCGCCAGCAGCTTGGACGGGGGGGATCAGCCCCAGCATTTT.

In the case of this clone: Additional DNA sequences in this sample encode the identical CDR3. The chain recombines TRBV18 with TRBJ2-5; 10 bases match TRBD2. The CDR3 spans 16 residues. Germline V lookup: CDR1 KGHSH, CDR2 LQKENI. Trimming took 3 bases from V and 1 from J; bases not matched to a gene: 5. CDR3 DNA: TGTGCCAGCTCACCCGTTAGCGGGGGGTTCCAAGAGACCCAGTACTTC. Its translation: CASSPVSGGFQETQYF. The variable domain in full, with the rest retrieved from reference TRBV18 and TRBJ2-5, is NAGVMQNPRHLVRRRGQEARLRCSPMKGHSHVYWYRQLPEEGLKFMVYLQKENIIDESGMPKERFSAEFPKEGPSILRIQQVVRGDSAAYFCASSPVSGGFQETQYFGPGTRLLVL.

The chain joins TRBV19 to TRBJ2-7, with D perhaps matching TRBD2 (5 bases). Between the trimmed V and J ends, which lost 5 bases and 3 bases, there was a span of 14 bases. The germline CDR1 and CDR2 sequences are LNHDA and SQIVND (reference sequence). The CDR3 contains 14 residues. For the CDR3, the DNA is TGTGCCAGTAGTGACCGGGATACAAACTACGAGCAGTACTTC. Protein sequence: CASSDRDTNYEQYF.

CDR3 coding DNA: TGTGCCAGCAGCTTTAGCGGGTCAGAGACCCAGTACTTC. Its protein is CASSFSGSETQYF. The V call is TRBV6-5, the J call TRBJ2-5; TRBD2 matches 7 bases. The V gene's germline CDR1 is MNHEY and CDR2 SVGAGI. With 6 bases clipped from V and 4 bases from J, the junction kept 5 bases outside the gene matches. The CDR3 sequence is 13 residues long.

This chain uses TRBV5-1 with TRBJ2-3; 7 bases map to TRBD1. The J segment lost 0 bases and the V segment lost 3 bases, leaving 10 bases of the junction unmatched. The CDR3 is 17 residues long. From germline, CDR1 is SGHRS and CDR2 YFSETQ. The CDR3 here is CASSWDAGGSSTDTQYF. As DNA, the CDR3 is TGCGCCAGCAGCTGGGATGCAGGGGGATCTAGCACAGATACGCAGTATTTT. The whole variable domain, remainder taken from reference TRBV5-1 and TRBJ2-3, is KAGVTQTPRYLIKTRGQQVTLSCSPISGHRSVSWYQQTPGQGLQFLFEYFSETQRNKGNFPGRFSGRQFSNSRSEMNVSTLELGDSALYLCASSWDAGGSSTDTQYFGPGTRLTVL.